The clone carrying this T cell receptor (beta chain) turned up a few times. Its antigen is not known. This record comes from a study of T-cell memory formation after mild COVID-19. MiXCR, applied by TCRdb to the 5' RACE reads, yields one record per CDR3 protein. The sample consists of some 330,000 distinct CDR3 sequences, roughly 21% of them appearing once. This CDR3 is 15 amino acids long. The germline V gene encodes CDR1 SGHRS and CDR2 YFSETQ. Trimming shortened V by 5 bases and J by 0 bases, and 11 bases separated the two germline ends. The study's findings and limits: Researchers report contracting CD4+ clones mostly in CM and EM, with CD8+ clones in EMRA.

Sample: PBMCs or a T cell subset sorted from them (not recorded which). This clonotype was sampled from an adult woman who had mild COVID-19 (a few samples of this study predate the infection). Cell type and time point are not known. The chain has TRBV5-1 and TRBJ2-2; the D gene is possibly TRBD1 (5 bases). Here the CDR3 reads CASSLDTANTGELFF. The CDR3 DNA is TGCGCCAGCAGTCTGGACACCGCGAACACCGGGGAGCTGTTTTTT.